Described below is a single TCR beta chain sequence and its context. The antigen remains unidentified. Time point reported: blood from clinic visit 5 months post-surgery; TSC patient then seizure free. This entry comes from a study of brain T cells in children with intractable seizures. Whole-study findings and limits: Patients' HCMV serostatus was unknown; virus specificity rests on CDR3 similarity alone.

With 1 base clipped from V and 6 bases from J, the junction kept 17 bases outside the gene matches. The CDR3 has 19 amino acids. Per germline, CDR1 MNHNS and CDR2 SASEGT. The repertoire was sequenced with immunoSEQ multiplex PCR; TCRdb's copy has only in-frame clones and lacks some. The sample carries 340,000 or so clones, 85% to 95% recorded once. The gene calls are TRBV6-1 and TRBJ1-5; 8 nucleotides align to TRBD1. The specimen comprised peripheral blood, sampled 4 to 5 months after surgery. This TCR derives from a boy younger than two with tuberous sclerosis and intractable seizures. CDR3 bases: TGTGCCAGCAGTGAAGGGACAGGGCGTCTAGGGACCTTACGTCAGCCCCAGCATTTT. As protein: CASSEGTGRLGTLRQPQHF.